The rows below give T cell receptor beta chains drawn from one sample of a study of Ad26.COV2.S vaccination and SARS-CoV-2 variants. Generated by immunoSEQ multiplex PCR, the TCRdb table keeps only in-frame clones and is missing some. There are a few hundred thousand clones in the sample; about nine tenths occur only once, and about 3.5% lies in the top ten. The starting material was peripheral blood, obtained in a trial of Ad26.COV2.S vaccine versus placebo. These receptors were collected from a person between 18 and 59 years old who received the Ad26.COV2.S COVID-19 vaccine or a placebo. The CDR3 runs from the conserved cysteine through the conserved F or W. The order of the fields is J gene, D gene, V gene, clone size, CDR3 protein, CDR3 DNA. A D gene is named only where the DNA matches it firmly. Only part of the rows carry a size: once, few, many, or a class if the clone is expanded.

TRBJ2-2,TRBD1,TRBV5-6,few,CASSADRGYGELFF,TGTGCCAGCAGCGCAGACAGGGGTTACGGGGAGCTGTTTTTT
TRBJ2-1,-,TRBV12-3/TRBV12-4,-,CASAPTNEQFF,TGTGCCAGCGCCCCCACTAATGAGCAGTTCTTC
TRBJ2-3,-,TRBV7-8,few,CASSFKSPGDTQYF,TGTGCCAGCAGCTTCAAATCCCCGGGGGATACGCAGTATTTT
TRBJ2-3,TRBD2,TRBV6-5,-,CASSRLAGGKDTQYF,TGTGCCAGCAGTAGACTAGCGGGGGGTAAAGATACGCAGTATTTT
TRBJ2-7,-,TRBV21-1,-,CASSQGSSGGDEQYF,TGTGCCAGCAGTCAAGGGTCTAGCGGGGGTGACGAGCAGTACTTC
TRBJ2-7,TRBD2,TRBV3-1/TRBV3-2,once,CASSSNVLAGANSYEQYF,TGTGCCAGCAGCTCCAATGTTTTAGCGGGGGCCAACTCCTACGAGCAGTACTTC
TRBJ2-2,-,TRBV5-6,-,CASSFLDPVTGELFF,TGTGCCAGCAGCTTTCTGGATCCAGTGACCGGGGAGCTGTTTTTT
TRBJ2-1,TRBD2,TRBV7-6,-,CASRALAGTYNEQFF,TGTGCCAGCAGGGCTCTAGCGGGGACCTACAATGAGCAGTTCTTC
TRBJ2-7,-,TRBV4-3,-,CASSQSSGPRYEQYF,TGCGCCAGCAGCCAGTCTTCCGGGCCCAGATACGAGCAGTACTTC
TRBJ1-2,-,TRBV14,-,CASSQQGYGYTF,TGTGCCAGCAGCCAACAGGGCTATGGCTACACCTTC
TRBJ1-2,-,TRBV18,-,CASSQEPAWTEANYGYTF,TGTGCCAGCTCACAGGAACCCGCTTGGACAGAGGCTAACTATGGCTACACCTTC
TRBJ2-1,TRBD2,TRBV6-5,-,CASSSSTSGANNEQFF,TGTGCCAGCAGTTCCTCGACTAGCGGGGCCAACAATGAGCAGTTCTTC
TRBJ1-1,-,TRBV7-9,-,CASSLSGGAEAFF,TGTGCCAGCAGCTTATCGGGTGGGGCTGAAGCTTTCTTT
TRBJ1-2,-,TRBV5-6,-,CASSLEGVHGYTF,TGTGCCAGCAGCTTGGAAGGGGTTCATGGCTACACCTTC
TRBJ1-3,-,TRBV19,-,CASSIEGARGNTIYF,TGTGCCAGTAGTATAGAGGGAGCTCGTGGAAACACCATATATTTT
TRBJ2-7,TRBD2,TRBV9,-,CASSATSVAYEQYF,TGTGCCAGCAGCGCGACTAGCGTGGCCTACGAGCAGTACTTC
TRBJ1-4,TRBD1,TRBV4-3,-,CASSPRDRGHEKLFF,TGCGCCAGCAGCCCCCGGGACAGGGGGCATGAAAAACTGTTTTTT
TRBJ2-5,TRBD2,TRBV5-1,-,CASSLATRLAGGGETQYF,TGCGCCAGCAGCTTGGCTACCCGACTAGCGGGGGGCGGCGAGACCCAGTACTTC